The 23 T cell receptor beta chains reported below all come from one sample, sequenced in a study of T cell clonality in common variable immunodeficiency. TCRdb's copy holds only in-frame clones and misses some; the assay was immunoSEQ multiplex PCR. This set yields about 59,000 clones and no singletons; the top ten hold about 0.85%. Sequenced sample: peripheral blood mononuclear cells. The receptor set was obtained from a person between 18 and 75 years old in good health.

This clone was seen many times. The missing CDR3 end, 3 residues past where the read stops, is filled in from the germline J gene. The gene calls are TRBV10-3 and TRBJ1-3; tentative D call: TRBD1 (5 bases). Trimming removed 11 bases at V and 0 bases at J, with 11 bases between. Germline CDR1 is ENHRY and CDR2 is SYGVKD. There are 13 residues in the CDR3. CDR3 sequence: CALQGASGNTIYF. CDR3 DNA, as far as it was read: TGTGCCCTCCAGGGCGCCTCTGGAAACACC.

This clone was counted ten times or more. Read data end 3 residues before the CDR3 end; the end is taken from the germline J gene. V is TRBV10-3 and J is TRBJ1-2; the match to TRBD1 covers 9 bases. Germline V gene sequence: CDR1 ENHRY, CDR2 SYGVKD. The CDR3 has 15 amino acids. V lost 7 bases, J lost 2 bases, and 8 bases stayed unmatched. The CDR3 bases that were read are TGTGCCATCACCTCCTCCGGGACAGGGAACTATGGC. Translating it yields CAITSSGTGNYG. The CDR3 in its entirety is CAITSSGTGNYGYTF.

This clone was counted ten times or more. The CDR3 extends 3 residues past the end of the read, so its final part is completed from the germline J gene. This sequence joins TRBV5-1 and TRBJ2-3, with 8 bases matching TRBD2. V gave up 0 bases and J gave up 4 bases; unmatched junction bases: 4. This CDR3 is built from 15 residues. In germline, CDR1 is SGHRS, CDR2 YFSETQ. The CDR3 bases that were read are TGCGCCAGCAGCTTGGGGACGGGGGGGGCAGATACG. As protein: CASSLGTGGADT. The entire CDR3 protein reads CASSLGTGGADTQYF.

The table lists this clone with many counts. The sequenced part of the CDR3 DNA is TGCAGTGCTCCGAGCCCCTGGGAGACC. Its translation: CSAPSPWET. The CDR3 as a whole reads CSAPSPWETQYF. The chain joins TRBV20-1 to TRBJ2-5; no clear D gene. The read falls 3 residues short of the CDR3 end, and the missing part is taken from the germline J gene. Trimming shortened V by 5 bases and J by 5 bases, and 12 bases separated the two germline ends. The CDR3 length is 12 residues. Germline V gene lookup returns CDR1 DFQATT and CDR2 SNEGSKA (reference sequence).

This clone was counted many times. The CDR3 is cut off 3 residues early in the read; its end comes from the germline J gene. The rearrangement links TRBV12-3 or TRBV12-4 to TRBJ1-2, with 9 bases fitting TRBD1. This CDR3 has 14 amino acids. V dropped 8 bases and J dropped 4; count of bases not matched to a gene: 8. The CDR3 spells CASGTGGASYGYTF. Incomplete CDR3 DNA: TGTGCCAGCGGCACAGGGGGCGCCTCCTATGGC.

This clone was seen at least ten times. Partial CDR3 DNA: TGTGCCAGCAGCATCGGGACATCCTATGGC. Encoded protein: CASSIGTSYG. In full, the CDR3 is CASSIGTSYGYTF. The chain carries TRBV12-3 or TRBV12-4 and TRBJ1-2, with a possible D match to TRBD1 (6 bases). Read coverage stops 3 residues before the CDR3 terminus; the germline J gene supplies the remainder. The germline V and J ends were trimmed by 6 bases and 4 bases, with 12 bases remaining between them. The CDR3 has 13 amino acids.

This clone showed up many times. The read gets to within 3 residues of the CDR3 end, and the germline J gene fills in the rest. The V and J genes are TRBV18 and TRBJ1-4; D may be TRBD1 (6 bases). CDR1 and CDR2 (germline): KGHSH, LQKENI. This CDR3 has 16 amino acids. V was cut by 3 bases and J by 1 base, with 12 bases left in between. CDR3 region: CASSPREQGTNEKLFF. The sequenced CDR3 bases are TGTGCCAGCTCACCTAGGGAACAGGGAACTAATGAAAAA.

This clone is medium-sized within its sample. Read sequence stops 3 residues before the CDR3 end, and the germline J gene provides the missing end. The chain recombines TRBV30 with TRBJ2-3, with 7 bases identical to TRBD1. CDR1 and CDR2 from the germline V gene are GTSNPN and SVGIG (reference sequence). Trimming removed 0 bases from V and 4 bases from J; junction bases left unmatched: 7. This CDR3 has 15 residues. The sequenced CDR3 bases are TGTGCCTGGAGTGTAAAGGGCCAGGGGGCAGATACG. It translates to CAWSVKGQGADT. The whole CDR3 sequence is CAWSVKGQGADTQYF.

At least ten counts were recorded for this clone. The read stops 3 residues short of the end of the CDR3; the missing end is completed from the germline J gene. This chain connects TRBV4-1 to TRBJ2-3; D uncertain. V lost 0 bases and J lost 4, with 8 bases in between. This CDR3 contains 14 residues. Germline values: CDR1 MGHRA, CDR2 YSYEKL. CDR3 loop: CASSQDLLADTQYF. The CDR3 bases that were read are TGCGCCAGCAGCCAAGATCTACTCGCAGATACG.

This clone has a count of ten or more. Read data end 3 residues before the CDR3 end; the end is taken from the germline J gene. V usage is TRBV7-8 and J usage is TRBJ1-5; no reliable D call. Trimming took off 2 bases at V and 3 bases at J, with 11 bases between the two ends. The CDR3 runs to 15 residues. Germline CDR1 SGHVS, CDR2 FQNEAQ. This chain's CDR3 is CASSLKRADNQPQHF. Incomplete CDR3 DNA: TGTGCCAGCAGCTTAAAGAGGGCAGACAATCAGCCC.

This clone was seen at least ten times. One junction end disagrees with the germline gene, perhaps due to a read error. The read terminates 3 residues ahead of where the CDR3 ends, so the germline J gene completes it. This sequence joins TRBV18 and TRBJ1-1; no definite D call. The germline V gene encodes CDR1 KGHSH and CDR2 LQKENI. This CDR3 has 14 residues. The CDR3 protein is CASSPITANAEAFF. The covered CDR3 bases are TGTGCCAGCTCACCAATTACCGCGAACGCTGAA. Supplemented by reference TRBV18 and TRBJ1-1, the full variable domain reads NAGVMQNPRHLVRRRGQEARLRCSPMKGHSHVYWYRQLPEEGLKFMVYLQKENIIDESGMPKERFSAEFPKEGPSILRIQQVVRGDSAAYFCASSPITANAEAFFGQGTRLTVV.

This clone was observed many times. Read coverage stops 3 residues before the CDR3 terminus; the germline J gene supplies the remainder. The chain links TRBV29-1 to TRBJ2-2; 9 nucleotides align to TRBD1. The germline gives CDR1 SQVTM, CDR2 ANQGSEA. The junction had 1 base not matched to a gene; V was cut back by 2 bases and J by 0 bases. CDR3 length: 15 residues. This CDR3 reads CSVETGGSNTGELFF. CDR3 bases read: TGCAGCGTTGAAACAGGGGGCTCGAACACCGGGGAG.

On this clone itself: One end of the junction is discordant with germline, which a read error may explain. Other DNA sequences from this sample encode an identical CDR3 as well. Here the CDR3 reads CASSPDNLGNTIYF. The part of the CDR3 DNA that was read is TGTGCCAGTAGCCCCGACAACTTAGGAAACACA. The chain links TRBV19 to TRBJ1-3; D is uncertain. The missing CDR3 end, 3 residues past where the read stops, is filled in from the germline J gene. Germline CDR1 reads LNHDA; CDR2 reads SQIVND (reference sequence). The CDR3 is 14 residues long.

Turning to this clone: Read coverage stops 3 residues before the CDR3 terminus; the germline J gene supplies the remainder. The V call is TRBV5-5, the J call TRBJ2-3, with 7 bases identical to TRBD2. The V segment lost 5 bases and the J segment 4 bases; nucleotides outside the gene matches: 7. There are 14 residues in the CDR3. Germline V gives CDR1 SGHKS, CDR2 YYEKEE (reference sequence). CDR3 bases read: TGTGCCAGCAGTCTAGCGGTGGGGGCAGATACG. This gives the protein CASSLAVGADT. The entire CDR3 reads CASSLAVGADTQYF.

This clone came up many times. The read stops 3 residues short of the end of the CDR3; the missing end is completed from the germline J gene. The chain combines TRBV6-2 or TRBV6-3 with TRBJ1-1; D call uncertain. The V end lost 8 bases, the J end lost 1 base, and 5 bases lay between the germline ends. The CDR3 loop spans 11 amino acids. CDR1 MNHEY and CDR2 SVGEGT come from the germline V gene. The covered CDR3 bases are TGTGCCAGCCTAGAGAACACTGAA. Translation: CASLENTE. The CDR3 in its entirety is CASLENTEAFF.

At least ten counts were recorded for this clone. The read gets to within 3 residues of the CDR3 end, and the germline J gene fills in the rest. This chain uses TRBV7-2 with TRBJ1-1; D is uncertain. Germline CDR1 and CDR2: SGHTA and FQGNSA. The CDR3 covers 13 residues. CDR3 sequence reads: CASSLGPRSEAFF. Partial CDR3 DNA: TGTGCCAGCAGCTTAGGTCCCCGTTCGGAA.

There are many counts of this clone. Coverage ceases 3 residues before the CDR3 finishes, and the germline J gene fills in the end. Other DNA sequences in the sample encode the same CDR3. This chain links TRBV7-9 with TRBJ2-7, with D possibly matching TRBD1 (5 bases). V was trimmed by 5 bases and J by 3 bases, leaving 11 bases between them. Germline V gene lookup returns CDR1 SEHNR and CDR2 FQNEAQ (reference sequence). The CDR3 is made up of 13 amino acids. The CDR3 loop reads CASSPPQGYEQYF. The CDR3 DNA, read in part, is TGTGCCAGCAGCCCTCCCCAGGGCTACGAG. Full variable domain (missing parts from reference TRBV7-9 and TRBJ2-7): DTGVSQNPRHKITKRGQNVTFRCDPISEHNRLYWYRQTLGQGPEFLTYFQNEAQLEKSRLLSDRFSAERPKGSFSTLEIQRTEQGDSAMYLCASSPPQGYEQYFGPGTRLTVT.

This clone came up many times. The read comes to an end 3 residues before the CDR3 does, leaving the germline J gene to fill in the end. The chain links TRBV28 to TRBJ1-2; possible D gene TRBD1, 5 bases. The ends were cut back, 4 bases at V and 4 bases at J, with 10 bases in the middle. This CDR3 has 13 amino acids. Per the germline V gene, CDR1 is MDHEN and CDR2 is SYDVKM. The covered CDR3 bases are TGTGCCAGCAGTTCTGGGGGGATCTATGGC. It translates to CASSSGGIYG. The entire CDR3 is CASSSGGIYGYTF.

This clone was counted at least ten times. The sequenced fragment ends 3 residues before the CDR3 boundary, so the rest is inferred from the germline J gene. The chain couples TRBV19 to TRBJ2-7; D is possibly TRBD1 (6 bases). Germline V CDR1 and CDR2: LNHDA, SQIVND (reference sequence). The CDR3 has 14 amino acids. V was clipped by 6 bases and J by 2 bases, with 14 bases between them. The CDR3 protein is CASRIRDIPYEQYF. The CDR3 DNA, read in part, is TGTGCCAGTAGAATCCGGGACATACCCTACGAG.

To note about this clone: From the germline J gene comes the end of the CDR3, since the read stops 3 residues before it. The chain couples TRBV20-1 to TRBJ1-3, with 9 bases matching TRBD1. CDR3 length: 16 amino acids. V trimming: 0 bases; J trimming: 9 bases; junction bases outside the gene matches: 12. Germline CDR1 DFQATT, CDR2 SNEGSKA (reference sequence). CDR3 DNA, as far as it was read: TGCAGTGCTAGAGATCCCGGGACAGGGCCGGGGGGCACC. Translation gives CSARDPGTGPGGT. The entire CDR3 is CSARDPGTGPGGTIYF.

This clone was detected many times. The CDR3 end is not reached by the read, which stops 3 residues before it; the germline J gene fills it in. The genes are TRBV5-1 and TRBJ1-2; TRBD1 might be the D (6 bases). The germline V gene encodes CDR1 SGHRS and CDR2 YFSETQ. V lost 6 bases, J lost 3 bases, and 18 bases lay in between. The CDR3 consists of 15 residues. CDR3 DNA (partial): TGCGCCAGCAAGGACAGTACAGGAGCACACTATGGC. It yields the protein CASKDSTGAHYG. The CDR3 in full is CASKDSTGAHYGYTF.

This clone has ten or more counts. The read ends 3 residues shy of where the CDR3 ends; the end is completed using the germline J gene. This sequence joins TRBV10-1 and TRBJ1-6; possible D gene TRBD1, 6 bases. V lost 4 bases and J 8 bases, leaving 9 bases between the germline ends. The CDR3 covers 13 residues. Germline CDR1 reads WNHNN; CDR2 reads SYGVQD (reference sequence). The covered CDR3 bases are TGCGCCAGCAGTGCACAGGGAGATTCACCC. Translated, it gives CASSAQGDSP. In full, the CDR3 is CASSAQGDSPLHF.

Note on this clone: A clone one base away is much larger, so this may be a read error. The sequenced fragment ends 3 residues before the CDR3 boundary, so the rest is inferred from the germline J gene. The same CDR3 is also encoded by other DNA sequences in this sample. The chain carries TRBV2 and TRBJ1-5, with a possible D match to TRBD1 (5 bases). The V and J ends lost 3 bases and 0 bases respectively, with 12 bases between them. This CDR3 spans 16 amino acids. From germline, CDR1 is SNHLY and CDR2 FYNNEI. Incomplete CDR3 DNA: TGTGCCAGCAGTGAGGTACGGACACTTAGCAATCAGCCC. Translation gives CASSEVRTLSNQP. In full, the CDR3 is CASSEVRTLSNQPQHF.